This TCR beta chain was documented in a study of control samples from healthy donors and cancer patients. Only in-frame clones appear in the TCRdb table, and some are missing; sequencing was by immunoSEQ multiplex PCR. The sample has over 200,000 clones; approximately 80% are singletons. The ends were cut back, 1 base at V and 5 bases at J, with 20 bases in the middle. CDR1 and CDR2 (germline): LGHDT, YNNKEL (reference sequence). This CDR3 has 17 amino acids. The chain recombines TRBV3-1 (or the pseudogene TRBV3-2) with TRBJ1-1, with D perhaps TRBD1 (5 bases). The sequencing sample was made of PBMCs. This TCR was recovered from an older woman with lung cancer. The CDR3 reads CASSQAPQGRGLTEAFF. For the CDR3, the DNA is TGTGCCAGCAGCCAAGCCCCCCAGGGTAGAGGGTTAACTGAAGCTTTCTTT.